This passage covers 3 T cell receptor beta chains from one sample sequenced in a study of vaccination and CD4 T cells after COVID-19. Treatment meaning: roughly ten-day PBMC culture with coronavirus spike peptide pools or control peptides (ViraFEST assay). Oncomine TCR Beta short-read sequencing was applied to DNA from cultured CD4+ T cells. TCRdb reprocessed the PCR reads with MiXCR, giving one entry per CDR3 protein. The sample comprises 15,000 to 20,000 distinct CDR3 sequences, roughly 36% of which are singletons, and roughly 25% rests with the top ten. Their specific antigens are unknown. This specimen consisted of CD4+ T cells from blood, cultured in vitro, obtained before SARS-CoV-2 vaccination. These receptors were collected from a human donor who received a COVID-19 vaccine.

This clonotype was observed a handful of times. The rearrangement joins TRBV10-2 to TRBJ1-5; perhaps TRBD1 as D (6 bases). V was shortened by 3 bases and J by 7 bases, with 13 bases between the two germline ends. The CDR3 length is 14 residues. Germline V gene sequence: CDR1 WSHSY, CDR2 SAAADI. CDR3 loop: CASSDGGRGQPQHF. DNA of the CDR3: TGCGCCAGCAGTGATGGGGGGCGGGGGCAGCCCCAGCATTTT.

A note on this clonotype: Being one base from a much bigger clone, this may be a read error. The chain links TRBV7-2 to TRBJ1-6, with D tentatively TRBD1 (6 bases). CDR1 and CDR2 from the germline V gene are SGHTA and FQGNSA. This CDR3 spans 16 amino acids. CDR3 sequence reads: CASSPIVGGRNSPPHF. The CDR3 bases are TGTGCCAGCAGCCCGATTGTGGGGGGCAGGAATTCACCCCCCCACTTT. The full variable domain, rest sourced from reference TRBV7-2 and TRBJ1-6, is GAGVSQSPSNKVTEKGKDVELRCDPISGHTALYWYRQSLGQGLEFLIYFQGNSAPDKSGLPSDRFSAERTGGSVSTLTIQRTQQEDSAVYLCASSPIVGGRNSPPHFGNGTRLTVT.

The CDR3 here is CASSPRRGLAGETQYF. Written as DNA, the CDR3 is TGTGCCAGCAGCCCTCGCCGTGGACTAGCGGGGGAAACCCAGTACTTC. This sequence joins TRBV11-3 and TRBJ2-5, with 13 bases fitting TRBD2. Losses at the gene ends were 5 bases for V and 8 bases for J; bases not matched to a gene: 11. CDR1 is SGHNT, CDR2 YENEEA, per germline. This CDR3 region has 16 residues. The entire variable domain, with the rest obtained from reference TRBV11-3 and TRBJ2-5, is as follows: EAGVVQSPRYKIIEKKQPVAFWCNPISGHNTLYWYLQNLGQGPELLIRYENEEAVDDSQLPKDRFSAERLKGVDSTLKIQPAELGDSAVYLCASSPRRGLAGETQYFGPGTRLLVL.